Shown below are 15 T cell receptor beta chains from a single sample sequenced in a study of OX40 agonist ivuxolimab in advanced cancers. Method: immunoSEQ multiplex PCR; TCRdb's copy keeps in-frame clones and lacks some. The sample includes around 60,000 clones, 91% of them seen just once. The sample was CD4+ or CD8+ T cells sorted from blood, taken in a trial of the OX40 agonist ivuxolimab. All receptors derive from an adult with an advanced solid tumor such as melanoma, head and neck, liver or kidney cancer.

The rearrangement links TRBV7-2 to TRBJ1-2, with 12 bases matching TRBD1. In germline, CDR1 is SGHTA, CDR2 FQGNSA. This CDR3 contains 18 residues. The V and J ends lost 5 bases and 7 bases, in that order; junction bases with no gene match: 17. The CDR3 region is CASSPRSFRDRGQGGYTF. The CDR3 nucleotides read TGTGCCAGCAGCCCCCGATCATTCCGGGACAGGGGGCAGGGTGGCTACACCTTC.

The chain carries TRBV4-1 and TRBJ2-3, with 14 bases matching TRBD2. Germline-derived CDR1 and CDR2 are MGHRA and YSYEKL. CDR3 length: 18 amino acids. Trimming removed 3 bases from V and 2 bases from J; junction bases left unmatched: 7. The CDR3 loop is CASSHEGLAGAHTDTQYF. The CDR3 DNA follows: TGCGCCAGCAGCCATGAGGGACTAGCGGGAGCGCACACAGATACGCAGTATTTT.

The DNA for the CDR3 is TGTGCCAGCTCACCCGGCACGGAAACCTACGAGCAGTACTTC. This codes for CASSPGTETYEQYF. The rearrangement uses TRBV18 and TRBJ2-7; no reliable D call. Germline lookup yields CDR1 KGHSH and CDR2 LQKENI. The CDR3 has 14 residues. The V end lost 3 bases, the J end lost 2 bases, and 11 bases lay between the germline ends.

This clone was counted once. The V call is TRBV5-5, the J call TRBJ2-7, with 14 bases matching TRBD2. Germline V gene sequence: CDR1 SGHKS, CDR2 YYEKEE (reference sequence). The CDR3 extends over 16 amino acids. With 4 bases clipped from V and 3 bases from J, the junction kept 6 bases outside the gene matches. The CDR3 loop is CASSSGLAGGRYEQYF. The CDR3 nucleotides read TGTGCCAGCAGCAGCGGACTAGCGGGAGGACGCTACGAGCAGTACTTC.

The DNA for the CDR3 is TGCAGCGTTGAAGGAACCCTAGCGGGAGAGGGCAATGAGCAGTTCTTC. It codes for CSVEGTLAGEGNEQFF. The rearrangement joins TRBV29-1 to TRBJ2-1; 10 positions match TRBD2. The CDR3 is made up of 16 amino acids. CDR1 and CDR2 (germline): SQVTM, ANQGSEA. V shed 1 base and J 6 bases; nucleotides not matched to a gene: 9.

This CDR3 reads CASSVDGLSNNEQFF. The DNA of the CDR3 is TGTGCCAGCAGCGTAGACGGGTTATCCAACAATGAGCAGTTCTTC. V usage is TRBV9 and J usage is TRBJ2-1; D is unresolved. Trimming took 0 bases from V and 5 from J, leaving 12 bases between them. There are 15 residues in the CDR3. Germline V gene sequence: CDR1 SGDLS, CDR2 YYNGEE.

The rearrangement links TRBV7-2 to TRBJ1-3; D gene unclear. The CDR3 covers 14 residues. Per germline, CDR1 SGHTA and CDR2 FQGNSA. V was pared by 1 base and J by 0 bases, with 4 bases between. CDR3 coding DNA: TGTGCCAGCAGCTTAGTAGGCTCTGGAAACACCATATATTTT. Its protein product is CASSLVGSGNTIYF.

The gene calls are TRBV18 and TRBJ2-7; D gene uncertain. CDR3 length: 17 amino acids. Germline CDR1 and CDR2: KGHSH and LQKENI. V lost 0 bases and J 3 bases, leaving 18 bases between the germline ends. In DNA, the CDR3 is TGTGCCAGCTCACCACCCGTTTCGCGTCCCCGATTCTACGAGCAGTACTTC. This sequence encodes CASSPPVSRPRFYEQYF.

CDR3 protein: CASSRLAGRNEQFF. In DNA, the CDR3 is TGTGCCAGCAGCCGACTAGCGGGGCGGAATGAGCAGTTCTTC. This chain uses TRBV11-3 with TRBJ2-1, with 11 bases lining up with TRBD2. The V segment lost 5 bases and the J segment 7 bases; nucleotides outside the gene matches: 4. The germline V gene has CDR1 SGHNT and CDR2 YENEEA. This CDR3 comprises 14 residues.

The chain joins TRBV4-1 to TRBJ2-7; 11 bases fit TRBD2. This CDR3 is built from 19 residues. After removal of 0 bases from V and 5 bases from J, the junction contained 15 bases not matched to a gene. Germline V CDR1 and CDR2: MGHRA, YSYEKL. The CDR3, as DNA: TGCGCCAGCAGCCAAGATCCGGTCTCCAGTAGCGGGAGGGCCCACGAGCAGTACTTC. Its translation is CASSQDPVSSSGRAHEQYF.

V gene TRBV7-2 combines with J gene TRBJ2-2; D remains unclear. V lost 6 bases to trimming and J lost 8 bases, with 10 bases between them. The CDR3 covers 12 residues. Per the germline V gene, CDR1 is SGHTA and CDR2 is FQGNSA. CDR3 coding DNA: TGTGCCAGCAGGGATCGGGTGGGGGAGCTGTTTTTT. Encoded protein: CASRDRVGELFF.

This clone has just one count. The V call is TRBV5-6, the J call TRBJ2-7, with 9 bases lining up with TRBD1. CDR3 length: 18 residues. J lost 5 bases, V lost 0 bases, and 15 bases had no gene match. The germline V gene encodes CDR1 SGHDT and CDR2 YYEEEE. The CDR3 DNA reads as TGTGCCAGCAGCTTGGGACCCAACGGGGGACAGGGCGCAAACGAGCAGTACTTC. Its translation: CASSLGPNGGQGANEQYF.

This clone was observed a few times. The chain uses TRBV5-8 and TRBJ2-1; 8 nucleotides agree with TRBD1. The CDR3 length is 15 residues. Unmatched junction bases numbered 7, after V lost 5 bases and J lost 3 bases. CDR1 and CDR2 from the germline V gene are SGHTS and YDEGEE. The CDR3 here is CASSSGTGIYNEQFF. The CDR3 nucleotides are TGTGCCAGCAGTTCCGGGACAGGCATCTACAATGAGCAGTTCTTC. Together with reference TRBV5-8 and TRBJ2-1, the CDR3 gives the full variable domain: EAGVTQSPTHLIKTRGQQATLRCSPISGHTSVYWYQQALGLGLQFLLWYDEGEERNRGNFPPRFSGRQFPNYSSELNVNALELEDSALYLCASSSGTGIYNEQFFGPGTRLTVL.

The chain couples TRBV19 to TRBJ2-7, with TRBD1 identical over 10 bases. V trimming: 6 bases; J trimming: 4 bases; junction bases outside the gene matches: 6. This CDR3 has 14 amino acids. In germline, CDR1 is LNHDA, CDR2 SQIVND (reference sequence). The CDR3 coding sequence is TGTGCCAGTAGCCTGGACAGGGGGAATTACGAGCAGTACTTC. Protein sequence: CASSLDRGNYEQYF.

The gene calls are TRBV18 and TRBJ2-1; a weak D match, TRBD2 (6 bases). This CDR3 is built from 18 residues. The V and J ends lost 2 bases and 0 bases respectively, with 17 bases between them. Germline CDR1 reads KGHSH; CDR2 reads LQKENI. The CDR3 region is CASSPIFTGASSYNEQFF. The DNA of the CDR3 is TGTGCCAGCTCACCAATCTTCACGGGAGCGAGCTCCTACAATGAGCAGTTCTTC. The whole variable domain, remainder taken from reference TRBV18 and TRBJ2-1, is NAGVMQNPRHLVRRRGQEARLRCSPMKGHSHVYWYRQLPEEGLKFMVYLQKENIIDESGMPKERFSAEFPKEGPSILRIQQVVRGDSAAYFCASSPIFTGASSYNEQFFGPGTRLTVL.